Here is one T cell receptor (beta chain) with its context. The table came from immunoSEQ multiplex PCR; TCRdb's copy has only in-frame clones and leaves some out. This table has over 200,000 clones, approximately 90% appearing once. Germline lookup yields CDR1 SNHLY and CDR2 FYNNEI. The CDR3 length is 14 residues. V gave up 7 bases and J gave up 6 bases; unmatched junction bases: 11. This sample is part of a study of blood T cell repertoires in COVID-19. This chain uses TRBV2 with TRBJ2-7; 8 bases line up with TRBD1. The TCR was taken from a man aged 30 to 45 who had recovered from COVID-19. What was sequenced was PBMCs or T cells enriched from blood (not recorded which). The CDR3 DNA is TGTGCCAGCATAAACGACAGGGGCCTCACCGAGCAGTACTTC. Residues: CASINDRGLTEQYF.